This section outlines one T cell receptor beta chain sequence together with its context. Its cognate antigen has yet to be identified. Nothing much larger sits one base from this clone, and base qualities are not available. Healthy HIV-negative adults with no recently reported acute infections or vaccinations were included as donors. Every donor was a Caucasian adult living in Nashville, Tennessee, USA. CD4+ T cells were enriched through magnetic negative selection, after which naive cells were positively selected on CD45RA and the remaining negative fraction served as the memory subset. Blood was collected by leukapheresis, and PBMCs were isolated by Ficoll-Histopaque density gradient centrifugation and then cryopreserved in liquid nitrogen vapor phase. Purity and quantity of every magnetically sorted T cell population were checked by analytical flow cytometry. From each sorted fraction, genomic DNA was isolated and quantified by UV absorbance on a Nanodrop 2000c.

This sample stems from a study of shared clonotypes between healthy human individuals (dated by TCRdb to between 2020 and 2021). In the study overall: The cohort included three men and a couple of women between 18 and 49 years of age. For each donor, three plates each were used for CD4 naive and CD4 memory, two plates were used for CD8 naive, and one plate was used for CD8 memory. Blood TCR repertoires of four to six healthy adults were deeply sequenced to estimate repertoire size and the extent of clonotype sharing between individuals. Different laboratories and diverse techniques were used to prepare libraries and sequence TCR repertoires, to increase sequencing depth and limit assay-specific biases. Leukapheresis yielded between about 0.94 and 9.5 billion PBMCs per donor.

Using the deep immunoSEQ assay, TCR CDR3 regions were amplified from genomic DNA by multiplex PCR. Extracted genomic DNA from each cell subset was spread evenly across all wells of several immunoSEQ 96-well plates, with each plate serving as a replicate. For sorted subsets, roughly 200 ng genomic DNA, equal to about 30,000 T cell genomes, was loaded into each replicate PCR. Purified libraries were measured with a Qubit 3.0 fluorometer, size-checked on a Bioanalyzer 2100, and measured again with the KAPA Library Quantification kit. A separate single-read 150-cycle Illumina NextSeq 550 flow cell was used to sequence each immunoSEQ 96-well plate. The study's processing was this. Because the immunoSEQ output included only junctional sequences and no quality scores, the filtering could not be the same as the filtering used for full-length reads. To assign V/J genes and CDR3, sequences were annotated against IMGT germline references using PyIR, a Python wrapper for IgBLAST v1.9. Any read was removed if the V/J assignment was weak (E-value above 1e-6), the CDR3 was missing, or the read contained stop codons, out-of-frame junctions, or ambiguous translated residues. V3J clonotypes were defined as sequences sharing an identical inferred V gene, J gene, and CDR3 amino acid sequence. Percentage overlap between repertoires was computed as shared unique clonotypes divided by the size of the smaller repertoire. Richness of each repertoire was evaluated using RTK rarefaction, the Chao1 estimator, and Recon v2.1 estimates of unobserved clonotypes. For all TCRbeta clonotypes obtained by the gDNA method from several donors, generation probabilities were computed with OLGA. TCRdb obtained this table from immuneACCESS and retained in-frame rearrangements with V and J assigned. These tables miss some clones; where compared with another copy, unresolved V genes account for less than half of the shortfall, and the remainder is unexplained. The DNA was the basis for D and trimming; V, J and clone size are from that table. In this sample the table shows 550,000 to 850,000 clones, roughly 70% of which occur a single time. Of the sample, about 1.8% falls within the top ten clones.

The germline V gene encodes CDR1 MNHEY and CDR2 SMNVEV (reference sequence). The CDR3 holds 16 amino acids from the cysteine to the phenylalanine. Just the 48-base CDR3 DNA is kept, in frame starting at base 1. V is trimmed back by 6 bases and J by 3 bases, and the junction contains 12 bases that no gene match accounts for. On the study overall, not on this receptor specifically: Pairwise subsampling indicated that sequencing depth was expected to affect the degree of clonotype sharing among donors. Larger estimated clonotype richness was generally found for naive subsets than for memory subsets. Sampling was restricted to blood, and TCR repertoires in tissues likely differ from the TCR repertoires found in blood. Compared with non-shared clonotypes, clonotypes shared by all four sorted-subset donors had higher generation probabilities. Rarefaction of sorted-subset datasets indicated incomplete sequencing despite the large sequencing depth. Across four donors, approximately 4.9% of naive CD4, roughly 3.5% of naive CD8, about 2.3% of memory CD4, and under 0.45% of memory CD8 clonotypes were shared. The genetic and exposure-history diversity represented was limited by the small number of donors.

The source material was memory CD4+ T cells sorted from blood. The cell subset or site label here, explained by the study, means: CD45RA-negative fraction. The rearrangement combines TRBV27 with TRBJ2-3; 7 of the junction bases match TRBD2. This TCR was recovered from a woman aged 25 to 39 in good health. CDR3 sequence: CASSPGGWISTDTQYF. The nucleotides are TGTGCCAGCAGCCCGGGGGGTTGGATAAGTACAGATACGCAGTATTTT.